This T cell receptor beta chain was retrieved from a study of T cells in Graves' hyperthyroidism and ophthalmopathy. Study conclusions and caveats: Ophthalmopathy onset followed model prediction by a median around 6.6 months.

Amplification of TCR beta CDR3 regions was performed using RNA transcripts as template. TCR CDR3 regions were first amplified by RT-PCR with HTBI primers. TCRdb processed the multiplex PCR reads anew with MiXCR; each CDR3 protein has one entry. The table lists about 350,000 distinct CDR3 sequences, over 11% of them singletons. This CDR3 is built from 15 residues. CDR1 is MNHEY and CDR2 is SMNVEV in the germline V gene (reference sequence). V dropped 5 bases and J dropped 3 bases, with 17 bases sitting between them. A few counts support this clonotype. As yet, its antigen is unknown. The sequenced sample consisted of blood. This chain joins TRBV27 and TRBJ2-7; no reliable D call. The TCR originated in a woman aged 25 to 45 with Graves' hyperthyroidism. Written as DNA, the CDR3 is TGTGCCAGCAGTCCAACTGCTTCCCCCTTCTACGAGCAGTACTTC. This translates into CASSPTASPFYEQYF.